The source of this T cell receptor beta chain is a study of shared clonotypes between healthy human individuals. General study findings and limits: Sequencing depth was expected to affect clonotype sharing among donors. Clonotypes which were not shared had lower generation probabilities than clonotypes that all four donors shared.

V lost 5 bases, J lost 8 bases, and 5 bases stayed unmatched. The CDR3 has 12 amino acids. Germline V CDR1 and CDR2: LGHNA, YSLEER. In regard to this clone: Its antigen is currently unknown.

Per the original data handling: From ImmunoSEQ came sequences covering only the junction and carrying no quality scores, so filtering differed. TCRdb keeps only in-frame clones here, not all; method: immunoSEQ multiplex PCR. Clonal size and the V and J genes are those of that table, whereas D and trimming came from the DNA. The repertoire holds more than 850,000 clones, with roughly 74% as singletons. The sequence came from a young man in good health. Some clones in this sample may be carry-over from other donors' samples. The sequenced material came from memory CD4+ T cells from PBMCs. As for subset: CD45RA-negative fraction. The genes are TRBV4-3 and TRBJ1-2; 7 bases map to TRBD1. CDR3 in amino acids: CASSGQAGGYTF. In nucleotides, the CDR3 is TGCGCCAGCAGCGGACAGGCTGGAGGCTACACCTTC.